The present entry profiles one T cell receptor (beta chain) with its context. Its antigen is not identified. Profiling relied on immunoSEQ multiplex PCR, and the TCRdb table lists in-frame clones only, not all of them. This sample yields 7,500 to 10,000 clones, of which approximately 64% are seen a single time; about 14% belongs to the top ten. These data are taken from a study of radiation and T cells in renal cell carcinoma. Study-level findings and limits: Irradiated tumors had higher TCR clonality than control tumors.

CDR1 is SGHDN and CDR2 is FVKESK in the germline V gene. The CDR3 is made up of 14 amino acids. Deletions cut 0 bases from V and 4 bases from J, with 9 bases between. Indicated treatment: treatment-naive control, cytoreductive nephrectomy. Control samples are tumors resected by cytoreductive nephrectomy without prior radiation. This sequence joins TRBV14 and TRBJ1-2; D gene unclear. Here the sequenced sample was tumor tissue, taken from a patient whose treatment was nephrectomy without radiotherapy. The origin of this receptor is a man in his 60s with renal cell carcinoma. This CDR3 reads CASSQEVSSYGYTF. For the CDR3, the DNA is TGTGCCAGCAGCCAAGAAGTCTCCAGCTATGGCTACACCTTC.